Below are 14 T cell receptor beta chains sequenced from a single sample in a study of technical replicates of blood from a handful of donors. This table comes from immunoSEQ multiplex PCR, and its TCRdb copy is limited to in-frame clones, with some not included. The table records over 85,000 clones, approximately 95% of them present only once. Sequencing was performed on T cells isolated from PBMCs. Source of these receptors: a human donor in good health.

This sequence joins TRBV29-1 and TRBJ2-1, with 8 bases identical to TRBD2. The J segment lost 7 bases and the V segment lost 0 bases, leaving 8 bases of the junction unmatched. This CDR3 comprises 15 residues. Germline assignment: CDR1 SQVTM and CDR2 ANQGSEA. This CDR3 reads CSVEDEYSGINEQFF. DNA for the CDR3: TGCAGCGTTGAAGATGAGTATAGCGGGATAAATGAGCAGTTCTTC.

This chain uses TRBV5-1 with TRBJ2-3; maybe TRBD2 (5 bases). The germline gives CDR1 SGHRS, CDR2 YFSETQ. V was trimmed by 1 base and J by 0 bases, leaving 12 bases between them. The CDR3 sequence is 16 residues long. CDR3 loop: CASSLSPQRSTDTQYF. The DNA for the CDR3 is TGCGCCAGCAGCTTGTCCCCACAGCGGAGCACAGATACGCAGTATTTT. The complete variable domain, with remaining parts taken from reference TRBV5-1 and TRBJ2-3, reads KAGVTQTPRYLIKTRGQQVTLSCSPISGHRSVSWYQQTPGQGLQFLFEYFSETQRNKGNFPGRFSGRQFSNSRSEMNVSTLELGDSALYLCASSLSPQRSTDTQYFGPGTRLTVL.

This chain links TRBV25-1 with TRBJ1-1; tentative D call: TRBD1 (6 bases). The V end lost 4 bases, the J end lost 3 bases, and 9 bases lay between the germline ends. Germline loops: CDR1 MGHDK, CDR2 SYGVNS. The CDR3 contains 13 residues. CDR3 amino acids: CASSGGTYTEAFF. DNA of the CDR3: TGTGCCAGCAGTGGTGGGACATACACTGAAGCTTTCTTT.

This chain links TRBV28 with TRBJ2-7, with TRBD2 matching over 8 bases. This CDR3 is built from 15 residues. V lost 1 base, J lost 0 bases, and 2 bases stayed unmatched. Germline CDR1 reads MDHEN; CDR2 reads SYDVKM. In DNA form, the CDR3 reads TGTGCCAGCAGTTTATTCGGGGGGGGCTCCTACGAGCAGTACTTC. This translates into CASSLFGGGSYEQYF.

The chain has TRBV6-5 and TRBJ2-5, with D possibly TRBD1 on 6 matching bases. This CDR3 has 15 amino acids. Germline V lookup: CDR1 MNHEY, CDR2 SVGAGI. Trimming shortened V by 6 bases and J by 3 bases, and 17 bases separated the two germline ends. Written as DNA, the CDR3 is TGTGCCAGCAGCAAAAACCGAAACAGGGAAGAGACCCAGTACTTC. Encoded protein: CASSKNRNREETQYF.

The chain recombines TRBV1 with TRBJ1-5. TRBV1 is described as a pseudogene. This CDR3 has 12 residues. The CDR3 coding sequence is TGCACCAGCACCTATATTATCCAGCCCCAGCATTTT. Encoded protein: CTSTYIIQPQHF.

Concerning this clone itself: A junction boundary mismatches the germline segment, possibly from a read error. The chain recombines TRBV28 with TRBJ2-7; 7 bases align to TRBD1. Germline CDR1 is MDHEN and CDR2 is SYDVKM. The CDR3 spans 14 residues. In DNA, the CDR3 is TGTGCCAGCAGTTTGCCGCCCCGACAGGGTAACTACTTCTTC. Amino acids: CASSLPPRQGNYFF.

The chain has TRBV6-6 and TRBJ2-5; TRBD2 might be the D (6 bases). The V end was cut by 7 bases, the J end by 8 bases, with 17 bases between. The CDR3 covers 13 residues. Germline values: CDR1 MNHNY, CDR2 SVGAGI (reference sequence). DNA of the CDR3: TGTGCCAGCAATCCTCCTAACGCGGGAACCCAGTACTTC. This sequence encodes CASNPPNAGTQYF.

The rearrangement links TRBV27 to TRBJ2-5; D perhaps matches TRBD2 (5 bases). The CDR3 runs 13 residues. V was pared by 6 bases and J by 2 bases, with 10 bases between. The germline V gene encodes CDR1 MNHEY and CDR2 SMNVEV (reference sequence). CDR3 sequence (DNA): TGTGCCAGCAGGAGGGTTGAGCAAGAGACCCAGTACTTC. Translated: CASRRVEQETQYF.

The chain has TRBV5-1 and TRBJ1-1, with D uncertain. Germline V gene lookup returns CDR1 SGHRS and CDR2 YFSETQ. V was clipped by 1 base and J by 1 base, with 8 bases between them. The CDR3 contains 14 residues. In nucleotides, the CDR3 is TGCGCCAGCAGCTTGCGCGAGCAGAACACTGAAGCTTTCTTT. It codes for CASSLREQNTEAFF.

The chain has TRBV7-9 and TRBJ2-5, with unresolved D. CDR3 length equals 14 residues. V was clipped by 0 bases and J by 1 base, with 6 bases between them. Germline V gene sequence: CDR1 SEHNR, CDR2 FQNEAQ (reference sequence). The CDR3 protein is CASSLAIRQETQYF. The CDR3 DNA follows: TGTGCCAGCAGCTTAGCTATTCGCCAAGAGACCCAGTACTTC.

This chain joins TRBV10-3 and TRBJ1-3; D is ambiguous. Germline V gene data show CDR1 as ENHRY and CDR2 as SYGVKD. V was cut by 4 bases and J by 2 bases, with 12 bases left in between. The CDR3 covers 15 residues. DNA for the CDR3: TGTGCCATCAGTGCGACTACCGAACCTGGAAACACCATATATTTT. Residues: CAISATTEPGNTIYF.

V is TRBV28 and J is TRBJ1-1; the D is unclear. V gave up 7 bases and J gave up 11 bases, with 8 bases separating them. Germline values: CDR1 MDHEN, CDR2 SYDVKM. This CDR3 region has 9 residues. This chain's CDR3 is CASILEAFF. The DNA for the CDR3 is TGTGCCAGCATCCTGGAGGCTTTCTTT.

The CDR3 loop is CASSPYQGEKLFF. The DNA for the CDR3 is TGCGCCAGCAGCCCGTACCAGGGTGAAAAACTGTTTTTT. This sequence joins TRBV5-1 and TRBJ1-4; weak D call: TRBD1 (5 bases). The CDR3 is made up of 13 amino acids. CDR1 and CDR2 (germline): SGHRS, YFSETQ. V was shortened by 4 bases and J by 7 bases, with 11 bases between the two germline ends.